A selection of T cell receptor beta chains follows, all from one sample in a study of cytomegalovirus exposure and HLA in healthy donors. Data came from immunoSEQ multiplex PCR; TCRdb stores just in-frame clones and leaves some out. This sample yields about 160,000 clones, of which 78% are seen a single time; more than 1.3% belongs to the top ten. The sample consisted of PBMCs. The receptors come from a male donor in good health and CMV-seronegative. Both conserved end residues are part of each CDR3. The D gene is left open where the match is weak.

V gene	D gene	CDR3 protein
TRBV20-1	.	CSAWALATQYF
TRBV9	.	CASSVESGVTEAFF
TRBV5-1	.	CASRAGSDSNQPQHF
TRBV30	.	CAWSRGNYEQYF
TRBV7-9	TRBD1	CASSLGQSNTEAFF
TRBV7-2	.	CASSLRIRGGPDTQYF
TRBV12-5	.	CASGSRESSEAFF
TRBV15	TRBD2	CATSTSRTSGRQETQYF
TRBV11-2	.	CASSLGYNTEAFF
TRBV9	TRBD2	CASSVGAGEYNEQFF
TRBV6-1	.	CASSEVVGKQAFF
TRBV10-3	.	CAISVPGGEAFF
TRBV7-3	.	CASSSTNRVKFF
TRBV2	TRBD2	CASKSLAGTTDTQYF
TRBV15	TRBD1	CATSYGQGGYGYTF
TRBV9	.	CASSQRTSTDTQYF
TRBV9	.	CASSRDVGNYGYTF